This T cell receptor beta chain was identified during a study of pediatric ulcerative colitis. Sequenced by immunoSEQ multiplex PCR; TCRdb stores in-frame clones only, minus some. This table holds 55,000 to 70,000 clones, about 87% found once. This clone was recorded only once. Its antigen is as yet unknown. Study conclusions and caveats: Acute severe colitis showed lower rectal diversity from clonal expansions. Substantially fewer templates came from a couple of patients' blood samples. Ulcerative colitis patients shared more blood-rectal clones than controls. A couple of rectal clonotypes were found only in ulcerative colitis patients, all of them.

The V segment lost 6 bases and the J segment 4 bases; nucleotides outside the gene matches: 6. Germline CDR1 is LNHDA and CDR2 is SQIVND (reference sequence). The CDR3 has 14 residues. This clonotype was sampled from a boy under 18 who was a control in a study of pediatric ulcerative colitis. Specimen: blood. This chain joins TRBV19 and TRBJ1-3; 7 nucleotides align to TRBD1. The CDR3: CASRWSGGGNTIYF. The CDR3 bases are TGTGCCAGTAGATGGTCAGGGGGAGGAAACACCATATATTTT.